This T cell receptor beta chain was captured by sequencing in a study of OX40 agonist ivuxolimab in advanced cancers. Study-wide background: Clinicians treated patients with ivuxolimab, an agonistic anti-OX40 (CD134) antibody. Whole-study results and caveats: Among expanded peripheral T cells, antigen specificity went undetermined.

This clone was detected a few times. What it binds is not known. Germline CDR1 is SNHLY and CDR2 is FYNNEI. The CDR3 consists of 12 residues. V lost 7 bases, J lost 6 bases, and 5 bases stayed unmatched. TCRdb's table, derived via immunoSEQ multiplex PCR, lists solely in-frame clones and lacks some. The sample has some 72,000 clones, 80% to 95% seen once. This receptor was obtained from an adult with an advanced solid tumor such as melanoma, head and neck, liver or kidney cancer. Sequencing was performed on CD4+ or CD8+ T cells sorted from blood, taken in a trial of the OX40 agonist ivuxolimab. The chain recombines TRBV2 with TRBJ1-2, with 7 bases lining up with TRBD1. The CDR3 is CASIDREDGYTF. The DNA for the CDR3 is TGTGCCAGCATTGACAGGGAGGATGGCTACACCTTC.